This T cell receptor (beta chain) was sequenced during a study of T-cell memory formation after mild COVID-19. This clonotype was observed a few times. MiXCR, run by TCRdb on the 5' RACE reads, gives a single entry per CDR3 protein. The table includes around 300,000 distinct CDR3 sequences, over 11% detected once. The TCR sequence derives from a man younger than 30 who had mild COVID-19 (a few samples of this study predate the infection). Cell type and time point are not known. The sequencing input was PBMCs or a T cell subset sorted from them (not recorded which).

The DNA for the CDR3 is TGCAGTGCTACCGGGACTAGGGACAATGAGCAGTTCTTC. It yields the protein CSATGTRDNEQFF. The chain has TRBV20-1 and TRBJ2-1, with TRBD2 identical over 8 bases. The germline V gene has CDR1 DFQATT and CDR2 SNEGSKA (reference sequence). The CDR3 runs 13 residues. V was pared by 4 bases and J by 5 bases, with 4 bases of the junction left unmatched.